Below, 22 T cell receptor beta chains from the same sample are listed, as sequenced in a study of T cells after yellow fever vaccination. Using its own MiXCR run on the 5' RACE reads, TCRdb lists one record per CDR3 protein. The repertoire has some 300,000 distinct CDR3 sequences, approximately 3.9% of them found once; the top ten carry 23%. Sequencing used PBMCs, obtained on the day of the yellow fever booster vaccination. The origin of the receptors is a man in his late teens or twenties who received the YFV17D yellow fever vaccine.

This clonotype was picked up a small number of times. This rearrangement joins TRBV12-3 or TRBV12-4 to TRBJ2-4, with 10 bases fitting TRBD2. The CDR3 is 16 amino acids. J was trimmed by 4 bases and V by 5 bases; bases with no gene match: 8. The CDR3 protein is CASSKLAGRIKNIQYF. The DNA for the CDR3 is TGTGCCAGCAGTAAACTAGCGGGGAGGATAAAAAACATTCAGTACTTC.

The chain carries TRBV4-3 and TRBJ2-7; D possibly matches TRBD1 or TRBD2 (5 bases each). CDR1 and CDR2 from the germline V gene are LGHNA and YSLEER. The CDR3 is 15 amino acids. Between the trimmed V and J ends, which lost 1 base and 3 bases, there was a span of 13 bases. CDR3 region: CASSQGPGRHYEQYF. The DNA of the CDR3 is TGCGCCAGCAGCCAAGGACCGGGACGGCACTACGAGCAGTACTTC.

At least ten counts were recorded for this clonotype. The chain is built from TRBV20-1 and TRBJ2-5; 9 bases align to TRBD2. Per the germline V gene, CDR1 is DFQATT and CDR2 is SNEGSKA (reference sequence). V dropped 6 bases and J dropped 5; count of bases not matched to a gene: 13. The CDR3 is made up of 15 amino acids. The CDR3 is CSAPPASGAWETQYF. The CDR3 DNA sequence: TGCAGTGCCCCCCCAGCTAGCGGGGCCTGGGAGACCCAGTACTTC.

This clonotype was recorded many times. A junction boundary mismatches the germline segment, possibly from a read error. This chain joins TRBV7-2 and TRBJ2-7; D remains unclear. From germline, CDR1 is SGHTA and CDR2 FQGNSA. The CDR3 runs 11 residues. DNA for the CDR3: TGTGCCAGCAGCTTAGGGTTAGGACCGACGTTC. Its protein is CASSLGLGPTF.

This clonotype was found many times. V gene TRBV5-1 combines with J gene TRBJ2-2; perhaps TRBD2 as D (5 bases). V lost 1 base, J lost 5 bases, and 12 bases lay in between. The germline V gene has CDR1 SGHRS and CDR2 YFSETQ. This CDR3 region has 15 residues. The CDR3 spells CASSLSGERTGELFF. The CDR3 DNA is TGCGCCAGCAGCTTGTCTGGGGAGCGGACCGGGGAGCTGTTTTTT. Filled out from reference TRBV5-1 and TRBJ2-2, the complete variable domain reads KAGVTQTPRYLIKTRGQQVTLSCSPISGHRSVSWYQQTPGQGLQFLFEYFSETQRNKGNFPGRFSGRQFSNSRSEMNVSTLELGDSALYLCASSLSGERTGELFFGEGSRLTVL.

This clonotype was counted ten times or more. J is TRBJ2-7 and V is TRBV12-3 or TRBV12-4; a weak D match, TRBD1 (6 bases). V shed 4 bases and J shed 2 bases, with 18 bases lying between them. The CDR3 is 16 residues long. This chain's CDR3 is CASSSGPGNRAYEQYF. CDR3 DNA: TGTGCCAGCAGTTCCGGGCCCGGAAACAGGGCCTACGAGCAGTACTTC.

The chain uses TRBV12-3 or TRBV12-4 and TRBJ2-6, with a possible D match to TRBD1 (6 bases). The CDR3 is 15 amino acids. Trimming removed 5 bases at V and 1 base at J, with 9 bases between. The CDR3 nucleotides read TGTGCCAGCAGTACTACAGGGTCTGGGGCCAACGTCCTGACTTTC. Translation gives CASSTTGSGANVLTF.

This clonotype was seen repeatedly, ten times or more. The chain carries TRBV6-1 and TRBJ1-1; a weak D match, TRBD1 (5 bases). CDR1 MNHNS and CDR2 SASEGT come from the germline V gene. The CDR3 consists of 11 residues. Deletions cut 8 bases from V and 6 bases from J, with 10 bases between. CDR3 sequence reads: CASGTSPEAFF. The CDR3 DNA is TGTGCCAGCGGGACGTCCCCTGAAGCTTTCTTT.

This clonotype has at least ten counts. DNA of the CDR3: TGTGCCAGCAGCCCACAGGGGCAAACCCTTGAAGCTTTCTTT. Its protein product is CASSPQGQTLEAFF. The J gene is TRBJ1-1, the V gene TRBV5-5; 7 nucleotides match TRBD1. From germline, CDR1 is SGHKS and CDR2 YYEKEE (reference sequence). CDR3 length equals 14 residues. The J segment lost 7 bases and the V segment lost 4 bases, leaving 10 bases of the junction unmatched.

This clonotype came up many times. The chain has TRBV7-8 and TRBJ2-3; D is uncertain. The CDR3 has 13 residues. V lost 2 bases and J 4 bases, leaving 7 bases between the germline ends. Per the germline V gene, CDR1 is SGHVS and CDR2 is FQNEAQ. CDR3 sequence: CASSLTPPDTQYF. In DNA form, the CDR3 reads TGTGCCAGCAGCTTAACCCCCCCAGATACGCAGTATTTT.

This clonotype has more than one count but fewer than ten. The V and J genes are TRBV6-6 and TRBJ2-3, with D tentatively TRBD2 (5 bases). The CDR3 length is 16 residues. Trimming removed 7 bases from V and 4 bases from J, with 21 bases in between. Germline-derived CDR1 and CDR2 are MNHNY and SVGAGI (reference sequence). CDR3 DNA sequence: TGTGCCAGCAAGTTAGGAGTCGCCCAGGAGGCAGATACGCAGTATTTT. Its protein product is CASKLGVAQEADTQYF.

In DNA form, the CDR3 reads TGTGCCAGCAGGGGGACAGGGGGAGGAGAGACCCAGTACTTC. It codes for CASRGTGGGETQYF. The gene calls are TRBV2 and TRBJ2-5; 11 bases are a match to TRBD1. CDR1 and CDR2 from the germline V gene are SNHLY and FYNNEI. This CDR3 has 14 residues. V trimming: 6 bases; J trimming: 4 bases; junction bases outside the gene matches: 4.

This clonotype has a count of ten or more. The chain is built from TRBV20-1 and TRBJ2-5; D call uncertain. CDR3 length: 12 residues. Trimming took 5 bases from V and 5 from J, leaving 12 bases between them. The germline CDR1 and CDR2 sequences are DFQATT and SNEGSKA (reference sequence). CDR3 coding DNA: TGCAGTGCTGTCTCCCCCGGGGAGACCCAGTACTTC. Residues: CSAVSPGETQYF.

This clonotype has ten or more counts. CDR3 region: CASSLRGGELFF. CDR3 in DNA: TGTGCCAGCAGTTTGAGGGGCGGGGAGCTGTTTTTT. The V call is TRBV3-1, the J call TRBJ2-2, with D possibly being TRBD1 or TRBD2 (5 bases each). The CDR3 covers 12 residues. V was shortened by 6 bases and J by 7 bases, with 9 bases between the two germline ends. Germline CDR1 LGHDT, CDR2 YNNKEL (reference sequence).

This clonotype was observed at least ten times. V and J are TRBV7-9 and TRBJ2-7, with 8 bases that match TRBD1. The CDR3 totals 16 residues. The germline CDR1 and CDR2 sequences are SEHNR and FQNEAQ (reference sequence). V shed 5 bases, J shed 1 base, and the junction held 10 bases outside the gene matches. CDR3 sequence (DNA): TGTGCCAGCAGCAACACCCGACAGGGGAAATCCTACGAGCAGTACTTC. Its protein is CASSNTRQGKSYEQYF.

This clonotype was seen ten or more times. The chain employs TRBV5-1 and TRBJ2-1; D is uncertain. With 0 bases removed from V and 6 bases from J, the gap between germline ends came to 13 bases. Germline values: CDR1 SGHRS, CDR2 YFSETQ. CDR3 length: 15 amino acids. CDR3 coding DNA: TGCGCCAGCAGCTTGGGTCGAGTGGGTCTCAATGAGCAGTTCTTC. Amino acid sequence: CASSLGRVGLNEQFF.

This clonotype was seen at least ten times. V is TRBV6-6 and J is TRBJ2-3; 13 nucleotides align to TRBD2. CDR3 length: 16 residues. V shed 5 bases and J 4 bases; nucleotides not matched to a gene: 6. From germline, CDR1 is MNHNY and CDR2 SVGAGI (reference sequence). The CDR3 bases are TGTGCCAGCAGTACCCCGACTAGCGGGGGGCCAGATACGCAGTATTTT. Translating gives CASSTPTSGGPDTQYF.

This clonotype was counted only a few times. The chain uses TRBV5-1 and TRBJ1-1, with D perhaps TRBD1 (6 bases). There are 13 residues in the CDR3. Germline-derived CDR1 and CDR2 are SGHRS and YFSETQ. Between the trimmed V and J ends, which lost 0 bases and 7 bases, there was a span of 10 bases. The CDR3 DNA follows: TGCGCCAGCAGCTTGGCCAGGGGAAATGAAGCTTTCTTT. Encoded protein: CASSLARGNEAFF.

This chain links TRBV6-5 with TRBJ2-3, with D perhaps TRBD1 or TRBD2 (6 bases each). The CDR3 consists of 15 residues. Germline V gene sequence: CDR1 MNHEY, CDR2 SVGAGI. Trimming pared 0 bases from V and 6 bases from J, leaving 13 bases between. CDR3 coding DNA: TGTGCCAGCAGTTACTCGAATAGGGGGGAGGATACGCAGTATTTT. It yields the protein CASSYSNRGEDTQYF.

V is TRBV4-3 and J is TRBJ2-2, with unresolved D. The germline V gene encodes CDR1 LGHNA and CDR2 YSLEER. The V end lost 0 bases, the J end lost 3 bases, and 8 bases lay between the germline ends. The CDR3 is 15 amino acids. The CDR3: CASSQEGYYTGELFF. CDR3 nucleotide sequence: TGCGCCAGCAGCCAAGAGGGGTATTACACCGGGGAGCTGTTTTTT.

This clonotype was seen more than once but under ten times. V and J are TRBV27 and TRBJ1-5; D is ambiguous. The V gene's germline CDR1 is MNHEY and CDR2 SMNVEV (reference sequence). The CDR3 is 15 residues long. Trimming cost V 3 bases and J 6 bases, with 15 bases left between them. CDR3 amino acids: CASSLSRVRVQPQHF. The CDR3 nucleotides read TGTGCCAGCAGTTTGAGCCGCGTTCGAGTTCAGCCCCAGCATTTT.

For this clonotype: A read error may be the cause here, since a much bigger clone is one base away. The J gene is TRBJ2-5, the V gene TRBV7-2; 9 bases fit TRBD2. CDR1 and CDR2 (germline): SGHTA, FQGNSA. The junction had 4 bases not matched to a gene; V was cut back by 0 bases and J by 2 bases. The CDR3 is made up of 16 amino acids. CDR3 amino acids: CASSLAGTSHQETQYF. For the CDR3, the DNA is TGTGCCAGCAGCTTAGCCGGGACTAGCCATCAAGAGACCCAGTACTTC.